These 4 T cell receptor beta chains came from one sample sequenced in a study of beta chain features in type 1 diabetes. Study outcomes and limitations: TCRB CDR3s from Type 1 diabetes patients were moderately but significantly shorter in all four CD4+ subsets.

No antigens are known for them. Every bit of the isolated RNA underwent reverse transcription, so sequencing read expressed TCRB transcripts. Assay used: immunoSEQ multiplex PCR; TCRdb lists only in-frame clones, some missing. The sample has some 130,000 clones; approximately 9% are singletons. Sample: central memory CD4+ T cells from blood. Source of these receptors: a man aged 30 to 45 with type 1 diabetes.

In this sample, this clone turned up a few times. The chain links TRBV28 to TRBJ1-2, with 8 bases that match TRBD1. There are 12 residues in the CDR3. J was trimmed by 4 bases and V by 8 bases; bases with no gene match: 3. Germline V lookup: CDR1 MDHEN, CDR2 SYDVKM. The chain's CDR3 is CASQDRAYGYTF. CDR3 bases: TGTGCCAGCCAGGACAGGGCCTATGGCTACACCTTC.

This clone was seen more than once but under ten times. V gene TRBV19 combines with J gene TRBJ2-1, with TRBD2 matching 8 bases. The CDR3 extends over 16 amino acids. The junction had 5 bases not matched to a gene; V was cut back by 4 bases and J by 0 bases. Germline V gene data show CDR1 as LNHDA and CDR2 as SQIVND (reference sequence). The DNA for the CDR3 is TGTGCCAGTAGTACCTCGGGAGGGGACTCCTACAATGAGCAGTTCTTC. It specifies CASSTSGGDSYNEQFF.

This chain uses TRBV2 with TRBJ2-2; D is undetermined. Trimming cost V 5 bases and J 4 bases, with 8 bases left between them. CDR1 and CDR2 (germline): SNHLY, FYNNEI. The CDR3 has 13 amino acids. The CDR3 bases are TGTGCCAGCAGTAAAAGCCTCACCGGGGAGCTGTTTTTT. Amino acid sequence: CASSKSLTGELFF.

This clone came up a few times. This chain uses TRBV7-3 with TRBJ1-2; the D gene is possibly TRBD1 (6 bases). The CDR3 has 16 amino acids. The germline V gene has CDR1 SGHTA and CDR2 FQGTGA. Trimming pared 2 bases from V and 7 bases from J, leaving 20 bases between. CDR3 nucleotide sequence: TGTGCCAGCAGCTTATACGGGGGGCGAGGAGCAGGTGGCTACACCTTC. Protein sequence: CASSLYGGRGAGGYTF.